The source of this T cell receptor (beta chain) is a study of PD-1 blockade in classical Hodgkin lymphoma. The assay was immunoSEQ multiplex PCR, and TCRdb's table has in-frame clones only and misses some. The top ten clones hold under 20% of a sample with approximately 29,000 clones, 80% of them seen once. Losses at the gene ends were 1 base for V and 0 bases for J; bases not matched to a gene: 3. The germline gives CDR1 LGHNT, CDR2 FRNRAP. The CDR3 runs to 16 residues. This sample's time point: cycle 4 day 1 (C4D1), after 6 weeks of nivolumab. Every patient relapsed after autologous stem cell transplantation, and brentuximab vedotin exposure varied.

This sample comprised peripheral blood mononuclear cells (PBMCs), obtained before the fourth cycle of nivolumab. The gene calls are TRBV12-5 and TRBJ2-7, with TRBD1 matching 10 bases. This clonotype was sampled from a human donor with classical Hodgkin lymphoma. CDR3 coding DNA: TGTGCTAGTGGTTTGGCCCGGGACAGGGGCTCCTACGAGCAGTACTTC. It translates to CASGLARDRGSYEQYF.